The next 18 T cell receptor beta chains were all read from a single sample in a study of technical replicates of blood from a handful of donors. Sequenced by immunoSEQ multiplex PCR; TCRdb stores in-frame clones only, minus some. This repertoire shows 40,000 to 60,000 clones, around 83% found once; its top ten account for 5.6%. The sample consisted of PBMCs. These receptors were obtained from a human donor in good health. Some clones in this sample may be carry-over from other donors' samples.

This chain joins TRBV9 and TRBJ2-1; weak D call: TRBD2 (6 bases). The CDR3 has 12 residues. Trimming shortened V by 4 bases and J by 12 bases, and 14 bases separated the two germline ends. Looked up from germline, CDR1 is SGDLS and CDR2 is YYNGEE. CDR3 nucleotides: TGTGCCAGCAGCCCCTTGGCGGGGAGGCAGTTCTTC. Amino acid sequence: CASSPLAGRQFF.

The DNA of the CDR3 is TGTGCCAGCAGGCGGGACAGCTACGGCTACACCTTC. It encodes CASRRDSYGYTF. The rearrangement uses TRBV5-6 and TRBJ1-2; 7 nucleotides agree with TRBD1. Germline CDR1 reads SGHDT; CDR2 reads YYEEEE. This CDR3 has 12 amino acids. Trimming took 5 bases from V and 8 from J; bases not matched to a gene: 6.

CDR3: CASSGREETQYF. The CDR3 nucleotides read TGTGCCAGCAGCGGCAGGGAAGAGACCCAGTACTTC. The chain carries TRBV2 and TRBJ2-5, with D tentatively TRBD1 (5 bases). The germline V gene encodes CDR1 SNHLY and CDR2 FYNNEI. Trimming pared 6 bases from V and 3 bases from J, leaving 8 bases between. The CDR3 consists of 12 residues.

The chain joins TRBV7-2 to TRBJ2-7; 11 nucleotides line up with TRBD2. Per the germline V gene, CDR1 is SGHTA and CDR2 is FQGNSA. The length of the CDR3 is 15 residues. With V trimmed by 5 bases and J by 1 base, 4 bases remained unmatched. CDR3 loop: CASSQTSGTSYEQYF. In nucleotides, the CDR3 is TGTGCCAGCAGCCAGACTAGCGGGACGTCCTACGAGCAGTACTTC.

This sequence joins TRBV7-2 and TRBJ2-3; possibly TRBD2 for D (5 bases). Germline V gene lookup returns CDR1 SGHTA and CDR2 FQGNSA. Trimming removed 2 bases at V and 2 bases at J, with 8 bases between. The length of the CDR3 is 14 residues. The CDR3 bases are TGTGCCAGCAGCTTACTTCTAGCCACAGATACGCAGTATTTT. It codes for CASSLLLATDTQYF.

This clone was counted only a few times. V and J are TRBV20-1 and TRBJ1-1; no clear D gene. This CDR3 contains 11 residues. Per the germline V gene, CDR1 is DFQATT and CDR2 is SNEGSKA (reference sequence). Trimming took 5 bases from V and 11 from J, leaving 15 bases between them. The CDR3 region has the DNA TGCAGTGCTCCGACCGGACTGTTGGCTTTCTTT. Residues: CSAPTGLLAFF.

This rearrangement joins TRBV7-9 to TRBJ1-5; no clear D. The CDR3 spans 13 residues. From germline, CDR1 is SEHNR and CDR2 FQNEAQ (reference sequence). V dropped 5 bases and J dropped 3 bases, with 8 bases sitting between them. CDR3 sequence (DNA): TGTGCCAGCAGCGTCCCAGTCAATCAGCCCCAGCATTTT. It codes for CASSVPVNQPQHF.

This chain connects TRBV7-9 to TRBJ2-2, with 9 bases aligning to TRBD1. The CDR3 is made up of 16 amino acids. Germline V CDR1 and CDR2: SEHNR, FQNEAQ (reference sequence). V shed 3 bases and J 2 bases; nucleotides not matched to a gene: 4. CDR3 bases: TGTGCCAGCAGCTTGGGGACAGGGCGAAACACCGGGGAGCTGTTTTTT. This encodes CASSLGTGRNTGELFF.

V is TRBV7-2 and J is TRBJ1-6, with a possible D match to TRBD1 (5 bases). The CDR3 contains 14 residues. V was trimmed by 7 bases and J by 8 bases, leaving 15 bases between them. CDR1 SGHTA and CDR2 FQGNSA come from the germline V gene. The CDR3 DNA is TGTGCCAGCATCCCGACAGCAGATTATTCACCCCTCCACTTT. It encodes CASIPTADYSPLHF.

Of note for this clone: Additional DNA sequences in this sample encode the identical CDR3. The rearrangement joins TRBV5-1 to TRBJ2-1; 9 bases match TRBD2. CDR3 length: 14 amino acids. Trimming removed 4 bases from V and 4 bases from J; junction bases left unmatched: 3. Germline V gives CDR1 SGHRS, CDR2 YFSETQ. The CDR3 spells CASSSSGGYNEQFF. The CDR3 coding sequence is TGCGCCAGCAGCAGTAGCGGGGGTTACAATGAGCAGTTCTTC.

The chain has TRBV7-8 and TRBJ2-7; 7 nucleotides match TRBD1. Trimming cost V 5 bases and J 5 bases; bases outside gene matches: 15. The CDR3 totals 16 residues. CDR1 SGHVS and CDR2 FQNEAQ come from the germline V gene. The CDR3 coding sequence is TGTGCCAGCAGCAGGGACAGAGATCCTCAGCACAACGAGCAGTACTTC. It is translated as CASSRDRDPQHNEQYF.

This chain links TRBV4-3 with TRBJ2-2, with 10 bases matching TRBD2. The CDR3 sequence is 20 residues long. The J segment lost 2 bases and the V segment lost 0 bases, leaving 12 bases of the junction unmatched. CDR1 is LGHNA and CDR2 is YSLEER in the germline V gene. The DNA for the CDR3 is TGCGCCAGCAGCCAAGATAGCCCCTGGAGCGGGAGGGGTAACACCGGGGAGCTGTTTTTT. Amino acids: CASSQDSPWSGRGNTGELFF.

The chain recombines TRBV18 with TRBJ2-3; 10 positions match TRBD1. Trimming removed 2 bases from V and 6 bases from J; junction bases left unmatched: 8. This CDR3 has 16 residues. CDR1 and CDR2 (germline): KGHSH, LQKENI. Written as DNA, the CDR3 is TGTGCCAGCTCACCAAACCGACAGGGGGCAGGGGATACGCAGTATTTT. It translates to CASSPNRQGAGDTQYF.

V and J are TRBV19 and TRBJ1-5; D possibly corresponds to TRBD1 (5 bases). Trimming took off 7 bases at V and 3 bases at J, with 10 bases between the two ends. The CDR3 loop spans 13 amino acids. In germline, CDR1 is LNHDA, CDR2 SQIVND (reference sequence). The CDR3 spells CASNRGPNQPQHF. The CDR3 nucleotides are TGTGCCAGTAATAGGGGCCCCAATCAGCCCCAGCATTTT.

The V gene is TRBV19, the J gene TRBJ1-5; 8 positions agree with TRBD1. The CDR3 sequence is 15 residues long. V lost 4 bases and J lost 0; bases outside the gene matches: 2. Germline loops: CDR1 LNHDA, CDR2 SQIVND (reference sequence). CDR3 loop: CASSSRGLSNQPQHF. The CDR3 nucleotides are TGTGCCAGTAGTAGCAGGGGGCTTAGCAATCAGCCCCAGCATTTT.

The V call is TRBV4-2, the J call TRBJ2-7; TRBD1 matches 10 bases. There are 14 residues in the CDR3. The germline V gene encodes CDR1 LGHNA and CDR2 YNFKEQ. Unmatched junction bases numbered 4, after V lost 4 bases and J lost 4 bases. In nucleotides, the CDR3 is TGTGCCAGCAGCCCCGGGACAGGGGTTTACGAGCAGTACTTC. Translated: CASSPGTGVYEQYF.

The J gene is TRBJ1-6, the V gene TRBV19; TRBD1 aligns across 9 bases. The trim removed 5 bases at V and 2 bases at J, leaving 4 bases unmatched. This CDR3 region has 16 residues. Germline CDR1 and CDR2: LNHDA and SQIVND (reference sequence). The CDR3 is CASSSGQGTYNSPLHF. The DNA of the CDR3 is TGTGCCAGTAGTTCCGGACAGGGGACCTATAATTCACCCCTCCACTTT.

The CDR3 loop is CASSLRTSGGPYNEQFF. The DNA of the CDR3 is TGTGCCAGCAGCCTCCGGACTAGCGGGGGGCCCTACAATGAGCAGTTCTTC. The J gene is TRBJ2-1, the V gene TRBV9, with 14 bases that match TRBD2. The CDR3 covers 17 residues. The junction had 5 bases not matched to a gene; V was cut back by 4 bases and J by 2 bases. CDR1 SGDLS and CDR2 YYNGEE come from the germline V gene.